This T cell receptor (beta chain) stems from a study of T cells in Graves' hyperthyroidism and ophthalmopathy. Study background: Any treatment followed the collection of peripheral blood at initial diagnosis.

This clonotype was seen a few times. Its antigen remains unknown. Findings and limits, study-wide: Blood samples included most of the expanded thyroid clonotypes exceeding 0.001.

Source material for PBMCs was less than 12 ml fresh peripheral blood. Researchers amplified the TCR beta CDR3 regions from RNA transcripts. With the HTBI primer set, the TCR CDR3 went through a first round of RT-PCR. TCRdb re-called the multiplex PCR reads through MiXCR, storing one row per CDR3 protein. Among approximately 300,000 distinct CDR3 sequences, 15% to 20% were seen once, and the ten largest hold under 45%. The V gene lost 9 bases and the J gene lost 3 bases, with 17 bases spanning the gap. The germline gives CDR1 KGHDR, CDR2 SFDVKD. CDR3 length: 15 residues. The J gene is TRBJ1-5, the V gene TRBV24-1; D ambiguous. Sequencing was done on a sample of blood. The receptor's source is a man aged 45-60 years with Graves' ophthalmopathy. Written as DNA, the CDR3 is TGTGCCACCGCCGCCGGCAGAAATAACAATCAGCCCCAGCATTTT. Protein product: CATAAGRNNNQPQHF.